This T cell receptor beta chain appears in the sequencing data of a study of OX40 agonist ivuxolimab in advanced cancers. The CDR3 is 16 residues long. Germline loops: CDR1 MGHRA, CDR2 YSYEKL. The germline V and J ends were trimmed by 0 bases and 0 bases, with 9 bases remaining between them. Some clones are missing from TCRdb's copy, which holds only in-frame ones; the method was immunoSEQ multiplex PCR. The sample has 50,000 to 70,000 clones; around 90% are singletons. The receptor was isolated from an adult with an advanced solid tumor such as melanoma, head and neck, liver or kidney cancer. The rearrangement uses TRBV4-1 and TRBJ1-3; D gene unclear. The sequenced sample was CD4+ or CD8+ T cells sorted from blood, obtained in a trial of the OX40 agonist ivuxolimab. The CDR3 protein is CASSQDGSYSGNTIYF. The DNA of the CDR3 is TGCGCCAGCAGCCAAGACGGGTCGTACTCTGGAAACACCATATATTTT.